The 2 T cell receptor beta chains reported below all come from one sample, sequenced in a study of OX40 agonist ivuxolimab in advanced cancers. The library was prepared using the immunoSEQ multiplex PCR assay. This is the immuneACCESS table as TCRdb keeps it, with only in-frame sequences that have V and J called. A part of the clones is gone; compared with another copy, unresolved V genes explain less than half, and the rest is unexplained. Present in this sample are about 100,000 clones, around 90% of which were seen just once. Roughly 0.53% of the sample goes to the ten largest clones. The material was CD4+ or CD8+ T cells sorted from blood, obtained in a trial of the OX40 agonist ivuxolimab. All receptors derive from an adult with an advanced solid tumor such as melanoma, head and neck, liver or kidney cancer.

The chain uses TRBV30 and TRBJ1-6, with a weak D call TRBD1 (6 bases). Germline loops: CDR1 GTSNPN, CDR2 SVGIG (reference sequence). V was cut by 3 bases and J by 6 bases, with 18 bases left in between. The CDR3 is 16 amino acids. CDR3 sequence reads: CAWRSSRRGPNSPLHF. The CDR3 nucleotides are TGTGCCTGGAGATCCAGTCGCCGGGGGCCTAATTCACCCCTCCACTTT.

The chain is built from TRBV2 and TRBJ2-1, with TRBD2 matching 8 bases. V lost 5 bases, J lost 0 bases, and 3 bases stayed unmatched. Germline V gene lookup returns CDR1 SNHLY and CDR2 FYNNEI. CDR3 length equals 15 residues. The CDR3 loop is CASSLSGNSYNEQFF. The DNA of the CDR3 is TGTGCCAGCAGTCTTAGCGGGAACTCCTACAATGAGCAGTTCTTC.